The entry below gives a single T cell receptor beta chain sequence along with its context. Its target is not known. This entry is derived from a study of graft-versus-host responses after intestinal transplantation. Whole-study findings and limits: The study associated peak circulating GvH clone levels with early post-transplant HvG declines.

The method was immunoSEQ multiplex PCR; TCRdb's version includes in-frame clones alone and lacks a portion of them. The profile shows 77,000 or so clones, around 95% of them singletons. This material consisted of unstimulated CD8+ T cells sorted from spleen or lymph node cells, taken before intestinal transplant. The source is a human donor who received an intestinal transplant.

DNA of the CDR3: TGTGCCAGCAGGGCCGGGACAGGGCAAGAGACCCAGTACTTC. This gives the protein CASRAGTGQETQYF. The chain joins TRBV2 to TRBJ2-5, with TRBD1 matching over 9 bases. CDR1 and CDR2 (germline): SNHLY, FYNNEI. The CDR3 consists of 14 residues. Trimming cost V 6 bases and J 2 bases; bases outside gene matches: 4.